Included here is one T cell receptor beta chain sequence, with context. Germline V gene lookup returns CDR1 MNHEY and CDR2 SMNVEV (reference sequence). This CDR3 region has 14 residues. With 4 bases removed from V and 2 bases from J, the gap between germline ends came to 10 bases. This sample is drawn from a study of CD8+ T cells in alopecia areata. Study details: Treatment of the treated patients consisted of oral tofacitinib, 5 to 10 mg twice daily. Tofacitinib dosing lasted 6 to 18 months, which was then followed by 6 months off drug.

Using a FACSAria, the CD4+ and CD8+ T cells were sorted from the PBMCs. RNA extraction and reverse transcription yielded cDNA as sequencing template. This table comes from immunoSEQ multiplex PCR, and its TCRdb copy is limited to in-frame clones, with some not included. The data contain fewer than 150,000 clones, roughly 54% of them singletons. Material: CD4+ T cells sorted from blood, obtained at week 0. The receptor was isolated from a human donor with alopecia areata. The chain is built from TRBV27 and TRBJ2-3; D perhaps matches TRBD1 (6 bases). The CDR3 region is CASSSTGFTDTQYF. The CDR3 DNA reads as TGTGCCAGCAGTTCGACAGGATTCACAGATACGCAGTATTTT.